The rows below give T cell receptor beta chains drawn from one sample of a study of T cell responses to AZD1222 COVID-19 vaccine. Profiling relied on immunoSEQ multiplex PCR, and the TCRdb table lists in-frame clones only, not all of them. The sample consists of about 120,000 clones, under 90% of them appearing once. The source material was peripheral blood, sampled on day 0 of AZD1222 vaccination. The source of these receptors is an adult in good health. Each CDR3 is given with its conserved first and last residue. A D gene is named only where the DNA matches it firmly. For some rows the clone size is stated as once, few or many, or as a class when expanded; others skip it.

>once|TRBJ1-5|TRBD1|TRBV28
TGTGCCATCGAACAGGGGGTACAGCCCCAGCATTTT
CAIEQGVQPQHF
>.|TRBJ1-2|.|TRBV19
TGTGCCAGTAGTTTCTTTGTGAGCAGGGCGGATGGCTACACCTTC
CASSFFVSRADGYTF
>.|TRBJ2-5|TRBD2|TRBV7-2
TGTGCCAGCAGCGTCGGGGCACTAGCGGGGGCAGGAGAGACCCAGTACTTC
CASSVGALAGAGETQYF
>.|TRBJ2-5|.|TRBV20-1
TGCAGTGCTAGTATGGCAGGGAAATGGGAGACCCAGTACTTC
CSASMAGKWETQYF
>.|TRBJ1-1|.|TRBV27
TGTGCCAGCAGTTTCGCCAGGGGATGGAACACTGAAGCTTTCTTT
CASSFARGWNTEAFF
>.|TRBJ1-2|TRBD1|TRBV29-1
TGCAGCGTTGATAAGACAGGGGGCGTACATGGCTACACCTTC
CSVDKTGGVHGYTF
>.|TRBJ1-4|TRBD1|TRBV29-1
TGCAGCGTTCAGAGGGGGCGTGAAAAACTGTTTTTT
CSVQRGREKLFF
>.|TRBJ2-5|.|TRBV24-1
TGTGCCACCAGTGATTCGAGCCACCACGAGGAGACCCAGTACTTC
CATSDSSHHEETQYF
>.|TRBJ1-2|.|TRBV6-5
TGTGCCAGCAGTTACTTGGGGGGGAATTCTTATGGCTACACCTTC
CASSYLGGNSYGYTF
>once|TRBJ1-4|.|TRBV19
TGTGCCAGTATGAGCCCTGGGAATGAAAAACTGTTTTTT
CASMSPGNEKLFF
>.|TRBJ2-7|.|TRBV28
TGTGCCAGCAGTTTAGAGGGGAAACCCCCCTACGAGCAGTACTTC
CASSLEGKPPYEQYF
>.|TRBJ2-7|TRBD1|TRBV7-2
TGTGCCAGCAGCCGGGACAGGGGGAAATTAGAGCAGTACTTC
CASSRDRGKLEQYF
>.|TRBJ1-1|.|TRBV28
TGTGCCAGCAGTTCCCGCGGGACCGTCAGGGAGAACACTGAAGCTTTCTTT
CASSSRGTVRENTEAFF
>.|TRBJ1-1|TRBD1|TRBV6-6
TGTGCCAGCAGCCCCCCTACAGGGGATTACACTGAAGCTTTCTTT
CASSPPTGDYTEAFF
>.|TRBJ1-4|.|TRBV28
TGTGCCAGCCCAGTCTTCGACGGACCTTTGCGGGAAAAACTGTTTTTT
CASPVFDGPLREKLFF
>few|TRBJ1-6|.|TRBV21-1
TGTGCCCGCAGCCCCCCAGGACCGGGGGGCGCACCCCTCCACTTT
CARSPPGPGGAPLHF
>.|TRBJ1-1|TRBD1|TRBV3-1/TRBV3-2
TGTGCCAGCAGCCTAAGGACAGGGGGTAAGAGCACTGAAGCTTTCTTT
CASSLRTGGKSTEAFF
>.|TRBJ2-7|TRBD1|TRBV6-2/TRBV6-3
TGTGCCAGCAGTTACACAGGGGCCTTCTCCTACGAGCAGTACTTC
CASSYTGAFSYEQYF
>.|TRBJ1-1|TRBD1|TRBV6-5
TGTGCCAGCAGTTTTCGGCCGAACCAGGGGGCTGAAGCTTTCTTT
CASSFRPNQGAEAFF
>.|TRBJ1-1|.|TRBV2
TGTGCCAGCACAGTATGGACGGGGAACACTGAAGCTTTCTTT
CASTVWTGNTEAFF
>.|TRBJ1-2|TRBD1|TRBV7-2
TGTGCCAGCAGCCTCGGGGCAGGGGGTTATGGCTACACCTTC
CASSLGAGGYGYTF
>few|TRBJ1-1|.|TRBV10-3
TGTGCCATCAGCAGGGAGGCCACTGAAGCTTTCTTT
CAISREATEAFF
>.|TRBJ2-7|.|TRBV7-9
TGTGCCAGCAGCTTCGGTACCTACGAGCAGTACTTC
CASSFGTYEQYF
>once|TRBJ1-4|TRBD1|TRBV28
TGTGCCAGCACGGCAGGGGGAGAAAAACTGTTTTTT
CASTAGGEKLFF
>.|TRBJ1-3|.|TRBV4-2
TGTGCCAGCAGCCAAGACCGGGCCGACTCTGGAAACACCATATATTTT
CASSQDRADSGNTIYF
>.|TRBJ1-2|.|TRBV2
TGTGCCAGCAGGGAACAGCGTCTCTATGGCTACACCTTC
CASREQRLYGYTF
>.|TRBJ1-5|.|TRBV28
TGTGCCACCAACCCCGGCGGCAGAGACCAGCCCCAGCATTTT
CATNPGGRDQPQHF
>.|TRBJ2-7|.|TRBV19
TGTGCCAGTACCCTCAGGACTGAAGGTGGGGTCTACGAGCAGTACTTC
CASTLRTEGGVYEQYF
>once|TRBJ2-1|.|TRBV2
TGTGCCAGCAGTTTGCAGGGTTATGGGTACAATGAGCAGTTCTTC
CASSLQGYGYNEQFF
>few|TRBJ1-1|TRBD1|TRBV6-5
TGTGCCAGCTCTACAGGGGTAACTGAAGCTTTCTTT
CASSTGVTEAFF
>once|TRBJ1-1|.|TRBV6-2/TRBV6-3
TGTGCCAGCAGTTACCTTCGCCGGGAGAGGCACACTGAAGCTTTCTTT
CASSYLRRERHTEAFF